The 26 T cell receptor beta chains reported below all come from one sample, sequenced in a study of blood T cell repertoires in COVID-19. Assay: immunoSEQ multiplex PCR; the TCRdb copy retains only in-frame clones and omits some. Of more than 25,000 clones in the sample, about 90% were seen once. The sample was peripheral blood. The receptors originated from a man aged 55 to 70 with active COVID-19.

This chain links TRBV25-1 with TRBJ1-2; D is ambiguous. Germline-derived CDR1 and CDR2 are MGHDK and SYGVNS. V was clipped by 5 bases and J by 2 bases, with 6 bases between them. The CDR3 loop spans 12 amino acids. The CDR3 nucleotides are TGTGCCAGCAGTCCGGGAAACTATGGCTACACCTTC. Amino acids: CASSPGNYGYTF.

The CDR3 DNA reads TGTGCCAGAAAAGGGCGGACAGGGTTCGAGCAGTACTTC. Protein: CARKGRTGFEQYF. The V call is TRBV3-1 (or the pseudogene TRBV3-2), the J call TRBJ2-7, with TRBD1 matching over 8 bases. Losses at the gene ends were 9 bases for V and 6 bases for J; bases not matched to a gene: 10. The CDR3 contains 13 residues. The germline gives CDR1 LGHDT, CDR2 YNNKEL (reference sequence).

This rearrangement joins TRBV7-2 to TRBJ1-5; the match to TRBD1 covers 7 bases. Germline trimming cut 1 base from V and 7 bases from J; bases unmatched to any gene: 4. The CDR3 loop spans 14 amino acids. Germline V gene lookup returns CDR1 SGHTA and CDR2 FQGNSA. The chain's CDR3 is CASSLVQGRQPQHF. The DNA of the CDR3 is TGTGCCAGCAGCTTAGTACAGGGGCGGCAGCCCCAGCATTTT.

This clone was picked up a small number of times. V and J are TRBV6-5 and TRBJ1-2, with 7 positions matching TRBD1. The V segment lost 8 bases and the J segment 7 bases; nucleotides outside the gene matches: 4. Germline-derived CDR1 and CDR2 are MNHEY and SVGAGI. CDR3 length equals 11 residues. Written as DNA, the CDR3 is TGTGCCAGCGCAAACAGGGGTGGCTACACCTTC. It specifies CASANRGGYTF.

This clone is a singleton in its sample. This chain uses TRBV9 with TRBJ2-1, with 7 bases aligning to TRBD2. V lost 0 bases, J lost 8 bases, and 11 bases stayed unmatched. Germline CDR1 and CDR2: SGDLS and YYNGEE. CDR3 size: 16 residues. Written as DNA, the CDR3 is TGTGCCAGCAGCGTAGGGTCCGTACGGGGGGACGATGAGCAGTTCTTC. Encoded protein: CASSVGSVRGDDEQFF. The full variable domain, rest sourced from reference TRBV9 and TRBJ2-1, is DSGVTQTPKHLITATGQRVTLRCSPRSGDLSVYWYQQSLDQGLQFLIQYYNGEERAKGNILERFSAQQFPDLHSELNLSSLELGDSALYFCASSVGSVRGDDEQFFGPGTRLTVL.

This chain joins TRBV6-5 and TRBJ2-5; 7 bases fit TRBD1. J lost 3 bases, V lost 5 bases, and 9 bases had no gene match. Germline values: CDR1 MNHEY, CDR2 SVGAGI. CDR3 size: 15 residues. CDR3 sequence: CASSPPGDREETQYF. The CDR3 coding sequence is TGTGCCAGCAGTCCCCCCGGGGACAGAGAAGAGACCCAGTACTTC.

This sequence joins TRBV28 and TRBJ1-2, with 7 bases that match TRBD1. Germline trimming cut 6 bases from V and 5 bases from J; bases unmatched to any gene: 9. Germline lookup yields CDR1 MDHEN and CDR2 SYDVKM. The CDR3 sequence is 14 residues long. CDR3 residues: CASSLGGTEYGYTF. CDR3 nucleotides: TGTGCCAGCAGCCTCGGCGGGACAGAATATGGCTACACCTTC.

The V gene is TRBV5-1, the J gene TRBJ2-2, with 7 bases that match TRBD2. This CDR3 has 16 residues. Germline V gene lookup returns CDR1 SGHRS and CDR2 YFSETQ. V trimming: 1 base; J trimming: 4 bases; junction bases outside the gene matches: 7. The CDR3 coding sequence is TGCGCCAGCAGCTTGCGTCTAGCGGACCTCACCGGGGAGCTGTTTTTT. Translation: CASSLRLADLTGELFF.

CDR3 DNA: TGTGCCAGCAGTGGGCTGGGGCAGGGGGATGGCTACACCTTC. Translated, it gives CASSGLGQGDGYTF. V usage is TRBV28 and J usage is TRBJ1-2; the match to TRBD1 covers 7 bases. The CDR3 spans 14 residues. Germline V CDR1 and CDR2: MDHEN, SYDVKM. After removal of 5 bases from V and 6 bases from J, the junction contained 9 bases not matched to a gene.

The CDR3 protein is CASSPISIKRTEAFF. The CDR3 nucleotides are TGTGCCAGTAGTCCTATATCTATCAAGCGGACTGAAGCTTTCTTT. The chain joins TRBV19 to TRBJ1-1; no definite D call. The CDR3 length is 15 residues. Trimming took 5 bases from V and 5 from J, leaving 18 bases between them. Germline lookup yields CDR1 LNHDA and CDR2 SQIVND (reference sequence). Filled out from reference TRBV19 and TRBJ1-1, the complete variable domain reads DGGITQSPKYLFRKEGQNVTLSCEQNLNHDAMYWYRQDPGQGLRLIYYSQIVNDFQKGDIAEGYSVSREKKESFPLTVTSAQKNPTAFYLCASSPISIKRTEAFFGQGTRLTVV.

This chain uses TRBV4-1 with TRBJ2-6, with D hard to call. This CDR3 comprises 16 residues. Germline CDR1 reads MGHRA; CDR2 reads YSYEKL. V gave up 0 bases and J gave up 2 bases, with 8 bases separating them. The chain's CDR3 is CASSQDLRAGANVLTF. The CDR3 DNA reads TGCGCCAGCAGCCAAGATCTCCGGGCTGGGGCCAACGTCCTGACTTTC.

The chain couples TRBV6-2 or TRBV6-3 to TRBJ2-7, with D possibly matching TRBD2 (6 bases). V was trimmed by 0 bases and J by 0 bases, leaving 12 bases between them. The CDR3 consists of 16 residues. The germline V gene encodes CDR1 MNHEY and CDR2 SVGEGT. In nucleotides, the CDR3 is TGTGCCAGCAGTTACTCGACAAGGGGACTCTCCTACGAGCAGTACTTC. Amino acids: CASSYSTRGLSYEQYF.

J is TRBJ2-7 and V is TRBV6-1; D is uncertain. The germline gives CDR1 MNHNS, CDR2 SASEGT. V lost 0 bases and J lost 1, with 10 bases in between. The CDR3 has 15 residues. For the CDR3, the DNA is TGTGCCAGCAGTGAAGCGGAGTTAGAGTCCTACGAGCAGTACTTC. Amino acids: CASSEAELESYEQYF.

The rearrangement links TRBV19 to TRBJ1-1; D is possibly TRBD1 (5 bases). The germline gives CDR1 LNHDA, CDR2 SQIVND (reference sequence). Trimming stripped 8 bases from V and 11 bases from J, with 18 bases between. The CDR3 contains 12 residues. CDR3 sequence reads: CASCSDGGTAFF. In DNA, the CDR3 is TGTGCCAGTTGCTCCGACGGGGGGACGGCTTTCTTT. Combining the CDR3 with reference TRBV19 and TRBJ1-1 gives the whole variable domain DGGITQSPKYLFRKEGQNVTLSCEQNLNHDAMYWYRQDPGQGLRLIYYSQIVNDFQKGDIAEGYSVSREKKESFPLTVTSAQKNPTAFYLCASCSDGGTAFFGQGTRLTVV.

The sample holds one count of this clone. The chain is built from TRBV9 and TRBJ1-1; TRBD1 might be the D (6 bases). Per germline, CDR1 SGDLS and CDR2 YYNGEE. The V and J ends lost 0 bases and 9 bases respectively, with 15 bases between them. The CDR3 totals 14 residues. The CDR3 DNA sequence: TGTGCCAGCAGCGTAGCCAGCCAAGGACAGAAAGCTTTCTTT. Protein product: CASSVASQGQKAFF.

This clone is a singleton in its sample. The J gene is TRBJ2-5, the V gene TRBV4-1; TRBD2 aligns across 8 bases. J was trimmed by 2 bases and V by 1 base; bases with no gene match: 12. Germline V CDR1 and CDR2: MGHRA, YSYEKL. The CDR3 covers 18 residues. CDR3 in DNA: TGCGCCAGCAGCCAAGTCCCCTCAGCGGGGGAGCTACAAGAGACCCAGTACTTC. It translates to CASSQVPSAGELQETQYF.

The chain joins TRBV3-1 (or the pseudogene TRBV3-2) to TRBJ1-1; D might be TRBD1 (6 bases). Trimming left V 4 bases short and J 2 bases short, with 11 bases between. Germline lookup yields CDR1 LGHDT and CDR2 YNNKEL (reference sequence). This CDR3 is built from 14 residues. The chain's CDR3 is CASSRPDRNTEAFF. CDR3 DNA sequence: TGTGCCAGCAGCCGCCCGGACAGAAACACTGAAGCTTTCTTT.

The chain is built from TRBV6-4 and TRBJ2-2, with TRBD2 matching over 12 bases. The CDR3 loop spans 16 amino acids. CDR1 and CDR2 (germline): MRHNA, SNTAGT. Trimming removed 3 bases from V and 5 bases from J; junction bases left unmatched: 4. As DNA, the CDR3 is TGTGCCAGCAGTGAAGACACTAGCGGGGGGACCGGGGAGCTGTTTTTT. It yields the protein CASSEDTSGGTGELFF.

The rearrangement links TRBV4-1 to TRBJ2-2; TRBD1 might be the D (5 bases). Germline-derived CDR1 and CDR2 are MGHRA and YSYEKL. Trimming stripped 4 bases from V and 8 bases from J, with 11 bases between. The CDR3 runs 13 residues. CDR3 amino acids: CASSPLDIGELFF. CDR3 DNA sequence: TGCGCCAGCAGCCCGCTGGACATTGGGGAGCTGTTTTTT.

As DNA, the CDR3 is TGTGCCAGCTCACCAACAGTAGTAGATACGCAGTATTTT. Its protein product is CASSPTVVDTQYF. J is TRBJ2-3 and V is TRBV18, with D unclear. Germline assignment: CDR1 KGHSH and CDR2 LQKENI. Trimming removed 2 bases at V and 5 bases at J, with 8 bases between. The CDR3 is made up of 13 amino acids.

This chain links TRBV2 with TRBJ2-1; TRBD2 might be the D (5 bases). The V end was cut by 5 bases, the J end by 7 bases, with 18 bases between. The germline CDR1 and CDR2 sequences are SNHLY and FYNNEI. The CDR3 is 15 residues long. CDR3 residues: CASSLGVWESNEQFF. The CDR3 nucleotides read TGTGCCAGCAGTTTAGGCGTATGGGAGTCTAATGAGCAGTTCTTC.

This chain connects TRBV10-3 to TRBJ2-2, with D perhaps matching TRBD2 (6 bases). V lost 6 bases and J 3 bases, leaving 8 bases between the germline ends. Germline lookup yields CDR1 ENHRY and CDR2 SYGVKD. This CDR3 has 13 residues. The CDR3 nucleotides read TGTGCCATCAGGGCGGGGTACACCGGGGAGCTGTTTTTT. As protein: CAIRAGYTGELFF.

The chain employs TRBV19 and TRBJ1-1; D remains ambiguous. This CDR3 region has 14 residues. V lost 6 bases and J 4 bases, leaving 15 bases between the germline ends. The germline V gene has CDR1 LNHDA and CDR2 SQIVND (reference sequence). CDR3: CASRRELLGTEAFF. The CDR3 DNA reads TGTGCCAGTAGACGGGAATTATTGGGCACTGAAGCTTTCTTT. The whole variable domain, remainder taken from reference TRBV19 and TRBJ1-1, is DGGITQSPKYLFRKEGQNVTLSCEQNLNHDAMYWYRQDPGQGLRLIYYSQIVNDFQKGDIAEGYSVSREKKESFPLTVTSAQKNPTAFYLCASRRELLGTEAFFGQGTRLTVV.

The rearrangement links TRBV5-8 to TRBJ1-1; no clear D gene. Germline CDR1 reads SGHTS; CDR2 reads YDEGEE. There are 15 residues in the CDR3. Trimming cost V 2 bases and J 2 bases, with 13 bases left between them. The CDR3 protein is CASSFSLRPNTEAFF. The CDR3 DNA reads as TGTGCCAGCAGCTTCAGTCTCCGCCCAAACACTGAAGCTTTCTTT.

V is TRBV5-4 and J is TRBJ1-3; D uncertain. CDR3 length equals 16 residues. Germline V gene lookup returns CDR1 SGHNT and CDR2 YYREEE (reference sequence). V gave up 0 bases and J gave up 3 bases, with 13 bases separating them. The chain's CDR3 is CASSLDPPRDGNTIYF. CDR3 bases: TGTGCCAGCAGCTTGGATCCGCCGAGAGATGGAAACACCATATATTTT. The full variable domain, in which reference TRBV5-4 and TRBJ1-3 provide the parts outside the CDR3, is ETGVTQSPTHLIKTRGQQVTLRCSSQSGHNTVSWYQQALGQGPQFIFQYYREEENGRGNFPPRFSGLQFPNYSSELNVNALELDDSALYLCASSLDPPRDGNTIYFGEGSWLTVV.

For this clone: Within the sample, other DNA sequences also encode this same CDR3. The V and J genes are TRBV25-1 and TRBJ1-4, with D possibly being TRBD1 (6 bases). The length of the CDR3 is 15 residues. Per germline, CDR1 MGHDK and CDR2 SYGVNS. V shed 6 bases and J shed 0 bases, with 11 bases lying between them. CDR3 coding DNA: TGTGCCAGCAGGCAACAGGGCGCAACTAATGAAAAACTGTTTTTT. Translated, it gives CASRQQGATNEKLFF.